The 19 T cell receptor beta chains listed next were all sequenced from one sample in a study of T-cell reconstitution after alpha-beta-depleted transplantation in children. Unique molecular identifiers were incorporated when the TCRbeta library was constructed. TCRdb analysed the PCR reads with MiXCR anew, one entry per CDR3 protein. The top ten clones hold 5.1% of a sample with 230,000 or so distinct CDR3 sequences, 9.7% of them seen once. Sequencing was performed on PBMCs from the stem cell graft donor, taken from the stem cell graft. Source of these receptors: a human donor who donated a stem cell graft to a child with SCID.

This clonotype was recorded at least ten times. This chain's CDR3 is CASSSTGPNEQFF. The CDR3, as DNA: TGTGCCAGCAGCTCGACAGGGCCCAATGAGCAGTTCTTC. The chain recombines TRBV5-4 with TRBJ2-1; the match to TRBD1 covers 7 bases. This CDR3 contains 13 residues. The V gene end was trimmed by 3 bases and the J gene end by 6 bases; junction bases not matched to a gene: 3. Germline values: CDR1 SGHNT, CDR2 YYREEE (reference sequence).

This clonotype was detected many times. The rearrangement links TRBV7-8 to TRBJ1-3; D remains ambiguous. Germline V CDR1 and CDR2: SGHVS, FQNEAQ. This CDR3 comprises 13 residues. Trimming removed 3 bases from V and 4 bases from J, with 7 bases in between. Written as DNA, the CDR3 is TGTGCCAGCAGCTTTCACGACGGAAACACCATATATTTT. Its protein is CASSFHDGNTIYF.

In its sample, this clonotype was seen many times. This rearrangement joins TRBV28 to TRBJ1-2; TRBD1 might be the D (6 bases). The germline V gene has CDR1 MDHEN and CDR2 SYDVKM. The CDR3 runs to 11 residues. Between the trimmed V and J ends, which lost 7 bases and 7 bases, there was a span of 10 bases. This CDR3 reads CASKPGAGYTF. For the CDR3, the DNA is TGTGCCAGCAAACCAGGGGCTGGCTACACCTTC.

There are many counts of this clonotype. This chain uses TRBV9 with TRBJ2-5; 8 bases line up with TRBD1. After removal of 0 bases from V and 1 base from J, the junction contained 8 bases not matched to a gene. Germline values: CDR1 SGDLS, CDR2 YYNGEE. This CDR3 region has 17 residues. CDR3 sequence reads: CASSVGRRTGSQETQYF. The CDR3 bases are TGTGCCAGCAGCGTAGGGCGGAGGACAGGGTCCCAAGAGACCCAGTACTTC.

At least ten counts were recorded for this clonotype. The chain couples TRBV7-2 to TRBJ2-1, with TRBD2 matching 7 bases. J was trimmed by 14 bases and V by 0 bases; bases with no gene match: 10. This CDR3 is built from 14 residues. The germline V gene encodes CDR1 SGHTA and CDR2 FQGNSA. The CDR3 DNA sequence: TGTGCCAGCAGCTTAGCTGTCGATCGGGGGGTCAAGTTCTTC. It is translated as CASSLAVDRGVKFF.

This clonotype was seen many times. This chain connects TRBV5-1 to TRBJ1-3; D unresolved. Germline lookup yields CDR1 SGHRS and CDR2 YFSETQ. This CDR3 is built from 18 residues. V lost 1 base, J lost 0 bases, and 17 bases lay in between. This chain's CDR3 is CASSLSAGRTSSGNTIYF. CDR3 bases: TGCGCCAGCAGCTTGTCCGCCGGCCGGACGAGCTCTGGAAACACCATATATTTT.

This clonotype was counted only a few times. A much larger clonotype is one base distant, so this may be a read error. This rearrangement joins TRBV5-6 to TRBJ1-2; D call uncertain. CDR3 length: 14 amino acids. The germline V gene encodes CDR1 SGHDT and CDR2 YYEEEE. CDR3 nucleotide sequence: TGTGCCAGCAGCTTGGGAGGTGTTAACTATGGCGACACCTTC. Translation: CASSLGGVNYGDTF. The whole variable domain, filled in from reference TRBV5-6 and TRBJ1-2, reads DAGVTQSPTHLIKTRGQQVTLRCSPKSGHDTVSWYQQALGQGPQFIFQYYEEEERQRGNFPDRFSGHQFPNYSSELNVNALLLGDSALYLCASSLGGVNYGDTFGSGTRLTVV.

At least ten counts were recorded for this clonotype. Its ends do not fully match the called genes, so a read error is possible. CDR3: CASSSTGNYGYTF. In DNA, the CDR3 is TGTGCCAGCAGCTCTACAGGGAACTATGGCTACACCTTC. The chain couples TRBV5-1 to TRBJ1-2, with a weak D call TRBD1 (6 bases). The germline gives CDR1 SGHRS, CDR2 YFSETQ. CDR3 length: 13 amino acids.

The table lists this clonotype with many counts. The rearrangement uses TRBV18 and TRBJ2-3, with TRBD2 as a possible D gene (6 bases). Germline CDR1 and CDR2: KGHSH and LQKENI. This CDR3 region has 13 residues. Trimming pared 4 bases from V and 5 bases from J, leaving 10 bases between. CDR3 sequence: CASSRGTQDTQYF. CDR3 nucleotides: TGTGCCAGCTCACGCGGGACTCAAGATACGCAGTATTTT.

There are many counts of this clonotype. The chain carries TRBV6-5 and TRBJ2-7; D unresolved. This CDR3 is 14 amino acids long. V gave up 0 bases and J gave up 0 bases, with 6 bases separating them. Germline assignment: CDR1 MNHEY and CDR2 SVGAGI. The CDR3 DNA follows: TGTGCCAGCAGTTACTCCGCAGTCTCCTACGAGCAGTACTTC. Translation gives CASSYSAVSYEQYF.

This rearrangement joins TRBV5-1 to TRBJ2-1; D unclear. V dropped 4 bases and J dropped 4 bases, with 27 bases sitting between them. The CDR3 runs to 19 residues. CDR1 and CDR2 (germline): SGHRS, YFSETQ. CDR3 bases: TGCGCCAGCAGCCCGGTCGGTAGGGCCCCCGGCGGTCCATACAATGAGCAGTTCTTC. Translated, it gives CASSPVGRAPGGPYNEQFF.

This clonotype was seen only once. This chain joins TRBV6-1 and TRBJ1-2; TRBD1 agrees at 9 bases. Unmatched junction bases numbered 4, after V lost 6 bases and J lost 5 bases. This CDR3 contains 13 residues. The germline CDR1 and CDR2 sequences are MNHNS and SASEGT. The CDR3 here is CASRGTGYYGYTF. Here the CDR3 DNA reads TGTGCCAGCAGAGGGACAGGGTATTATGGCTACACCTTC.

This clonotype was seen ten or more times. The chain recombines TRBV6-2 or TRBV6-3 with TRBJ1-1, with a tentative D call TRBD1 (6 bases). Trimming pared 7 bases from V and 5 bases from J, leaving 17 bases between. The CDR3 consists of 14 residues. CDR1 and CDR2 from the germline V gene are MNHEY and SVGEGT. The CDR3 region is CASIAIGGRTEAFF. The CDR3 bases are TGTGCCAGCATTGCCATAGGGGGACGGACTGAAGCTTTCTTT.

This clonotype was seen repeatedly, ten times or more. This chain uses TRBV7-9 with TRBJ1-5; D call uncertain. V lost 5 bases and J lost 5, with 10 bases in between. The CDR3 length is 13 residues. Germline V CDR1 and CDR2: SEHNR, FQNEAQ (reference sequence). The CDR3 here is CASSPGWDQPQHF. DNA of the CDR3: TGTGCCAGCAGCCCGGGTTGGGATCAGCCCCAGCATTTT. The complete variable domain, with remaining parts taken from reference TRBV7-9 and TRBJ1-5, reads DTGVSQNPRHKITKRGQNVTFRCDPISEHNRLYWYRQTLGQGPEFLTYFQNEAQLEKSRLLSDRFSAERPKGSFSTLEIQRTEQGDSAMYLCASSPGWDQPQHFGDGTRLSIL.

This clonotype occurred many times. The DNA for the CDR3 is TGCACCAGCCCGAATTCCAATGAGCAGTTCTTC. Translation gives CTSPNSNEQFF. The chain carries TRBV20-1 and TRBJ2-1; D unclear. This CDR3 is 11 amino acids long. Germline CDR1 and CDR2: DFQATT and SNEGSKA (reference sequence).

Ten or more counts support this clonotype. This chain joins TRBV19 and TRBJ2-7; tentatively, D is TRBD1 (6 bases). The ends were cut back, 8 bases at V and 4 bases at J, with 15 bases in the middle. The germline gives CDR1 LNHDA, CDR2 SQIVND (reference sequence). This CDR3 is built from 13 residues. In DNA form, the CDR3 reads TGTGCCAGTGCTCCGGGACACCTATACGAGCAGTACTTC. Amino acids: CASAPGHLYEQYF. Combining the CDR3 with reference TRBV19 and TRBJ2-7 gives the whole variable domain DGGITQSPKYLFRKEGQNVTLSCEQNLNHDAMYWYRQDPGQGLRLIYYSQIVNDFQKGDIAEGYSVSREKKESFPLTVTSAQKNPTAFYLCASAPGHLYEQYFGPGTRLTVT.

This clonotype has a count of ten or more. This sequence joins TRBV4-1 and TRBJ1-2; a possible D gene is TRBD1 (6 bases). The CDR3 extends over 15 amino acids. V lost 1 base, J lost 4 bases, and 13 bases lay in between. Germline values: CDR1 MGHRA, CDR2 YSYEKL. CDR3 nucleotides: TGCGCCAGCAGCCAAGTTCTACAGGGAACCTATGGCTACACCTTC. Translating it yields CASSQVLQGTYGYTF.

The V call is TRBV7-6, the J call TRBJ2-7, with D perhaps TRBD1 (5 bases). Trimming left V 3 bases short and J 2 bases short, with 14 bases between. Germline CDR1 and CDR2: SGHVS and FNYEAQ. There are 15 residues in the CDR3. The CDR3 protein is CASSLEPGRAYEQYF. The CDR3 DNA follows: TGTGCCAGCAGCTTGGAGCCTGGCAGGGCCTACGAGCAGTACTTC.

This clonotype appeared a few times. The rearrangement links TRBV20-1 to TRBJ2-6; no clear D. This CDR3 comprises 13 residues. V lost 5 bases to trimming and J lost 0 bases, with 5 bases between them. CDR1 DFQATT and CDR2 SNEGSKA come from the germline V gene (reference sequence). In DNA form, the CDR3 reads TGCAGTGCTCCTAGCTCTGGGGCCAACGTCCTGACTTTC. The encoded protein is CSAPSSGANVLTF.